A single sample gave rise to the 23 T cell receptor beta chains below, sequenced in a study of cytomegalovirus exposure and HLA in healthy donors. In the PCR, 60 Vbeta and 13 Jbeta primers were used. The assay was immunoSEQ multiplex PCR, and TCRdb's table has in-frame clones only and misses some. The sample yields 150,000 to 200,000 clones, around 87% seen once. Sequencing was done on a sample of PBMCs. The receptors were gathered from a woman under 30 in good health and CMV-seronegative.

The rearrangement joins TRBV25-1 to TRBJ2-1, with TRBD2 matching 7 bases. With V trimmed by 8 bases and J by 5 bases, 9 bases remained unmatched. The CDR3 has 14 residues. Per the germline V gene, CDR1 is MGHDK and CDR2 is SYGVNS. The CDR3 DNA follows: TGTGCCAGCCGAGCGGGACTTTCCCACAATGAGCAGTTCTTC. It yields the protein CASRAGLSHNEQFF.

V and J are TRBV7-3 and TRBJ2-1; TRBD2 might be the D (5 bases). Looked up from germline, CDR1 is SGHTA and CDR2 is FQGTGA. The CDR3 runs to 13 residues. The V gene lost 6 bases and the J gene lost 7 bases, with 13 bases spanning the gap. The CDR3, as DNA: TGTGCCAGCAGGGAGCAGAGCGGTAATGAGCAGTTCTTC. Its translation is CASREQSGNEQFF. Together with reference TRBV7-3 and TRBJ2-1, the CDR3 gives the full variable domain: GAGVSQTPSNKVTEKGKYVELRCDPISGHTALYWYRQSLGQGPEFLIYFQGTGAADDSGLPNDRFFAVRPEGSVSTLKIQRTERGDSAVYLCASREQSGNEQFFGPGTRLTVL.

The CDR3 DNA is TGTGCCAGCAGTTACGGGGGACTAGAGCCTAACATTCAGTACTTC. This encodes CASSYGGLEPNIQYF. This chain links TRBV6-5 with TRBJ2-4; 8 nucleotides agree with TRBD2. The V segment lost 2 bases and the J segment 7 bases; nucleotides outside the gene matches: 7. The V gene's germline CDR1 is MNHEY and CDR2 SVGAGI. The CDR3 sequence is 15 residues long.

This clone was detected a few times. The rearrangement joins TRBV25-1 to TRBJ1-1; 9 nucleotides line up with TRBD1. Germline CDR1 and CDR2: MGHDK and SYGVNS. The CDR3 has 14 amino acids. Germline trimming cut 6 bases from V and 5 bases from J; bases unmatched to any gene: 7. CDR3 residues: CASRGTGSETEAFF. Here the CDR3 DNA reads TGTGCCAGCAGGGGGACAGGGAGTGAGACTGAAGCTTTCTTT.

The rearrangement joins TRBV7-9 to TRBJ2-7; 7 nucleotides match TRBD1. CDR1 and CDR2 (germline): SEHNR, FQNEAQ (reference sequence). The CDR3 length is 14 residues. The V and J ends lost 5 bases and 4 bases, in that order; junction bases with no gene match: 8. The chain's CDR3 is CASSPGTAVYEQYF. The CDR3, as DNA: TGTGCCAGCAGCCCCGGGACAGCCGTGTACGAGCAGTACTTC.

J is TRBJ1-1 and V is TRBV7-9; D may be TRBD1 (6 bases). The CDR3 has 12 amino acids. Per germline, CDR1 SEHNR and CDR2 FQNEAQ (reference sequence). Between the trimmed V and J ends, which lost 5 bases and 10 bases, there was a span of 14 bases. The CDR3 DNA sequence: TGTGCCAGCAGCCCGCTGACAGGTGGAGCTTTCTTT. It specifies CASSPLTGGAFF.

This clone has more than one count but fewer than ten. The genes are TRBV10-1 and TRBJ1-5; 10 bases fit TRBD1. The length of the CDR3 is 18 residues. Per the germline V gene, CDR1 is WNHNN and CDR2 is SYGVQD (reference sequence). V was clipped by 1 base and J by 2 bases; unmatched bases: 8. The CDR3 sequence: CASSEWGQGMVGNQPQHF. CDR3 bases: TGCGCCAGCAGTGAGTGGGGACAGGGGATGGTTGGCAATCAGCCCCAGCATTTT.

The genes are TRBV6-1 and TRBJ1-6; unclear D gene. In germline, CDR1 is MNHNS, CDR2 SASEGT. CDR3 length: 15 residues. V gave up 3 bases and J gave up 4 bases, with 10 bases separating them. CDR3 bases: TGTGCCAGCAGTGAGGAACAGCCATATAATTCACCCCTCCACTTT. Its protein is CASSEEQPYNSPLHF.

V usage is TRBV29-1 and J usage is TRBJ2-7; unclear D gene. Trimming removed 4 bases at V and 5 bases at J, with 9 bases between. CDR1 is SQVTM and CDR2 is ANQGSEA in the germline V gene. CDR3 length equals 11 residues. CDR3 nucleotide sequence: TGCAGCGTTGTGACTTCCAACGAGCAGTACTTC. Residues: CSVVTSNEQYF.

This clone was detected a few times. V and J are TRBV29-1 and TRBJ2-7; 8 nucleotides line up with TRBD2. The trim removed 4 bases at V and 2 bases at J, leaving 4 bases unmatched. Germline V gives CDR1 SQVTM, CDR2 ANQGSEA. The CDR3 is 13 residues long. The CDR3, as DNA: TGCAGCGTTGTACTAGCGGTCCCCTACGAGCAGTACTTC. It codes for CSVVLAVPYEQYF.

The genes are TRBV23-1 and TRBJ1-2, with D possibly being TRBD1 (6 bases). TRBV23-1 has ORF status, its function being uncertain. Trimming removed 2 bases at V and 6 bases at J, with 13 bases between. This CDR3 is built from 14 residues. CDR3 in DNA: TGCGCCAGCAGTCAAACAGACAGGCCCCATGGCTACACCTTC. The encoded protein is CASSQTDRPHGYTF.

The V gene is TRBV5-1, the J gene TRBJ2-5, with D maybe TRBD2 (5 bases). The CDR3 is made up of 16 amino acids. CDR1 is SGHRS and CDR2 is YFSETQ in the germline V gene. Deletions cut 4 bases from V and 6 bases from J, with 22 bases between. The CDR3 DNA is TGCGCCAGCAGCCTGGTCGCGGGCGGGTCTGAAAAGACCCAGTACTTC. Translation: CASSLVAGGSEKTQYF.

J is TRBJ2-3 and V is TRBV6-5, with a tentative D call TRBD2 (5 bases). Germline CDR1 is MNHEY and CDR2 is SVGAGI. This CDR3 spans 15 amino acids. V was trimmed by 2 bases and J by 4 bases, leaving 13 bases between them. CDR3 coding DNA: TGTGCCAGCAGTTACGTCGGAGGCGCACCAGATACGCAGTATTTT. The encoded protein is CASSYVGGAPDTQYF.

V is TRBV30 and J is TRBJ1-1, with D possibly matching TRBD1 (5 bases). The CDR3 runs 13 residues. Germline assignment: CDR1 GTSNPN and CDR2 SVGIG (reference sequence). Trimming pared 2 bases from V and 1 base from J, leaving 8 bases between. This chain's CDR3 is CAWSFTGNTEAFF. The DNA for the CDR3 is TGTGCCTGGAGTTTCACAGGGAACACTGAAGCTTTCTTT.

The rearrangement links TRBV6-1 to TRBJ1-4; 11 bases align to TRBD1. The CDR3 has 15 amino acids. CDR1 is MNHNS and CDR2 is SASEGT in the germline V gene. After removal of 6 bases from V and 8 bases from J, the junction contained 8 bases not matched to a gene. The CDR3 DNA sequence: TGTGCCAGCAGCGCCTGGACAGGGGGCGCGGAAAAACTGTTTTTT. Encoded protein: CASSAWTGGAEKLFF.

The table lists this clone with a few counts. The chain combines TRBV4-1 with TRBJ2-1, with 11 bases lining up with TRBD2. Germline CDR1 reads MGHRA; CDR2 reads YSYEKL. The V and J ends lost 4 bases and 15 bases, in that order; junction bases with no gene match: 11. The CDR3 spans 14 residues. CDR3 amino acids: CASSLGRIAGGLFF. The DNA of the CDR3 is TGCGCCAGCAGCCTGGGGAGGATAGCGGGAGGGCTGTTCTTC.

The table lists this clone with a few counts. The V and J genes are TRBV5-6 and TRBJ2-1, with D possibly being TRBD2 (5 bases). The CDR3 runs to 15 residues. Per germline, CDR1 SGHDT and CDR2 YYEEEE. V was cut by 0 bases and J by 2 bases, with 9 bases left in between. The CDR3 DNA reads TGTGCCAGCAGCTTGGAACCCGGGGCCTACAATGAGCAGTTCTTC. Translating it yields CASSLEPGAYNEQFF.

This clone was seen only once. The CDR3, as DNA: TGTGCCAGCGGCCTCAAAAACACTGAAGCTTTCTTT. Translation: CASGLKNTEAFF. V is TRBV2 and J is TRBJ1-1; D is ambiguous. This CDR3 region has 12 residues. Germline CDR1 SNHLY, CDR2 FYNNEI. V lost 8 bases to trimming and J lost 2 bases, with 9 bases between them.

The CDR3 sequence is CAYRPLDYGYTF. The CDR3, as DNA: TGTGCTTACAGGCCGCTAGACTATGGCTACACCTTC. V is TRBV7-9 and J is TRBJ1-2; possibly TRBD1 for D (5 bases). The V gene's germline CDR1 is SEHNR and CDR2 FQNEAQ (reference sequence). This CDR3 comprises 12 residues.

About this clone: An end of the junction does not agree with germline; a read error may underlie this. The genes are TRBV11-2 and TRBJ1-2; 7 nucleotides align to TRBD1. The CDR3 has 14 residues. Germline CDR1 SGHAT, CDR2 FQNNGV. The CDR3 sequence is CASSSTRTGGPMVF. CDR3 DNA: TGTGCCAGCAGCTCGACCAGGACAGGTGGACCTATGGTTTTC.

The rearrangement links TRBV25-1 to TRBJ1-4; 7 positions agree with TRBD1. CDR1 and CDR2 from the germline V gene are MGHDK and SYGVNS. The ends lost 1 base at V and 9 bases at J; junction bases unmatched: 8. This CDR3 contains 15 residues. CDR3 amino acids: CASSEFEGAMKKLFF. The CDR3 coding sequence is TGTGCCAGCAGTGAATTTGAGGGGGCCATGAAAAAACTGTTTTTT.

CDR3 in DNA: TGTGCCAGCACCCTAGGACTGGGGGCCGACCAAGTAGGTGGCTACACCTTC. Translating gives CASTLGLGADQVGGYTF. The V and J genes are TRBV5-4 and TRBJ1-2; a weak D match, TRBD1 (6 bases). Germline assignment: CDR1 SGHNT and CDR2 YYREEE (reference sequence). This CDR3 is 17 amino acids long. V lost 6 bases and J 7 bases, leaving 28 bases between the germline ends. The whole variable domain, remainder taken from reference TRBV5-4 and TRBJ1-2, is ETGVTQSPTHLIKTRGQQVTLRCSSQSGHNTVSWYQQALGQGPQFIFQYYREEENGRGNFPPRFSGLQFPNYSSELNVNALELDDSALYLCASTLGLGADQVGGYTFGSGTRLTVV.

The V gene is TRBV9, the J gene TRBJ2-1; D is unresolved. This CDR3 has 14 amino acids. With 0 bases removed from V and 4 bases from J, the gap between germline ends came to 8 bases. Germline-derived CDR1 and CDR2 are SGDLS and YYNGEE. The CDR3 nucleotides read TGTGCCAGCAGCGTAGTTTACGGTTACAATGAGCAGTTCTTC. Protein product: CASSVVYGYNEQFF.